The entry below describes one T cell receptor (beta chain). Its antigen is not known. The germline gives CDR1 GTSNPN, CDR2 SVGIG (reference sequence). Trimming removed 4 bases from V and 1 base from J, with 11 bases in between. There are 14 residues in the CDR3. Naive CD8 cells were CD45RO-negative, positively selected for CCR7, excluding terminally differentiated effector memory CD45RA+ cells. These data come from a study of shared clonotypes between healthy human individuals. Study summary: Two female and three male donors aged 18 to 49 were enrolled. Study-wide findings and caveats: The sampled material consisted only of blood, and tissue repertoires are likely to differ. Naive subsets generally had larger estimated richness than memory subsets.

Sorted-subset replicate PCR reactions were performed with around 200 ng DNA, corresponding to tens of thousands of T cell genomes. Method: immunoSEQ multiplex PCR; TCRdb's copy keeps in-frame clones and lacks some. Of 800,000 or so clones listed, around 96% are singletons. Material for sequencing was naive CD8+ T cells sorted from blood. This TCR came from a man aged 30-40 years in good health. The rearrangement links TRBV30 to TRBJ2-1; D is possibly TRBD1 (6 bases). Here the CDR3 DNA reads TGTGCCTGGAACACCGGGACATCCTACAATGAGCAGTTCTTC. Encoded protein: CAWNTGTSYNEQFF.